This T cell receptor (beta chain) came from a study of patients and donors after allogeneic stem cell transplantation. TCRdb called the RT-PCR reads again in MiXCR, with one record for every CDR3 protein. The repertoire includes around 170,000 distinct CDR3 sequences, 24% of them detected once, and more than 25% sits in the top ten. The CDR3 runs 15 residues. V shed 0 bases and J shed 5 bases, with 11 bases lying between them. Germline loops: CDR1 SGHTA, CDR2 FQGTGA. The chain recombines TRBV7-3 with TRBJ2-1; no clear D. The material sequenced was blood, either unsorted or a sorted T cell fraction (not recorded which). The TCR comes from a human donor who was either an allogeneic HSCT recipient or a stem cell or donor lymphocyte infusion donor (not recorded which). It is not recorded whose cells these are; they may come from a transplant donor. CDR3 DNA sequence: TGTGCCAGCAGCTTAACCCACCTAACGAACAATGAGCAGTTCTTC. It is translated as CASSLTHLTNNEQFF.